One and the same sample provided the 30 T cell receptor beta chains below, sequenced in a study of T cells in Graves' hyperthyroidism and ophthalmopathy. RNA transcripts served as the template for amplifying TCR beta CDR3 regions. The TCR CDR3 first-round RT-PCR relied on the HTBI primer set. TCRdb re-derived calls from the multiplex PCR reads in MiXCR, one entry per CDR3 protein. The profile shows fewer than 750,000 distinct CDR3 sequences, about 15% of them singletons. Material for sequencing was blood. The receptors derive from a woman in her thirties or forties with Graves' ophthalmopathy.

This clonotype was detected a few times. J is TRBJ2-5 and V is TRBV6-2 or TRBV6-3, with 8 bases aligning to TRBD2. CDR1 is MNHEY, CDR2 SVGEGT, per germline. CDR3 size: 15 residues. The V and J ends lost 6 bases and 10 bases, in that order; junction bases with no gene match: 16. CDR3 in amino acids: CASRPAGTSQGDQYF. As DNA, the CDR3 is TGTGCCAGCAGACCAGCCGGGACTAGTCAAGGGGACCAGTACTTC.

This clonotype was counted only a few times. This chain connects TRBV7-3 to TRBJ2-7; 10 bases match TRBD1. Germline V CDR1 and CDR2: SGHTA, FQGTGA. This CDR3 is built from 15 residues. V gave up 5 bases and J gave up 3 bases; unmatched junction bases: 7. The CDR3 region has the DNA TGTGCCAGCAGCGCGGGACAGGGGTCCTTCTACGAGCAGTACTTC. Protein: CASSAGQGSFYEQYF.

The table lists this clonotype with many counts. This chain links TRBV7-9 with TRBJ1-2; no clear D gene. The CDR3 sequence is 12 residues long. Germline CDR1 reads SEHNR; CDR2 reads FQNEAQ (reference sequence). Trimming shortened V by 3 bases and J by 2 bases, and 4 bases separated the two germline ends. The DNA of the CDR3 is TGTGCCAGCAGCTTGATCAACTATGGCTACACCTTC. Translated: CASSLINYGYTF.

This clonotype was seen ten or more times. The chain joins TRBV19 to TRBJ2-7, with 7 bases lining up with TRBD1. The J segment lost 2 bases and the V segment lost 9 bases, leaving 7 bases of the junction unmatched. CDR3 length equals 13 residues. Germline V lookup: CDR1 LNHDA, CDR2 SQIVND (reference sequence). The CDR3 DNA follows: TGTGCCAGAGAGGGACAGAGCCCCTACGAGCAGTACTTC. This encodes CAREGQSPYEQYF.

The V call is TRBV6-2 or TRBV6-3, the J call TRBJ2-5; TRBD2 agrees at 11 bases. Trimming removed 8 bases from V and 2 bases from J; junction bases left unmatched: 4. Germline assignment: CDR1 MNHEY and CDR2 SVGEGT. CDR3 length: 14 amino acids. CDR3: CASLGTSGQETQYF. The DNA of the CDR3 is TGTGCCAGCCTAGGGACTAGCGGACAAGAGACCCAGTACTTC.

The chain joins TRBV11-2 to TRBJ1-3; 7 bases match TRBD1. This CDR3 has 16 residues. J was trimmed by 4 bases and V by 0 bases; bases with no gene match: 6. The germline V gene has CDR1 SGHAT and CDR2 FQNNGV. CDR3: CASSLEARGWGNTIYF. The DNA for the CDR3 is TGTGCCAGCAGCTTAGAGGCCAGGGGGTGGGGAAACACCATATATTTT.

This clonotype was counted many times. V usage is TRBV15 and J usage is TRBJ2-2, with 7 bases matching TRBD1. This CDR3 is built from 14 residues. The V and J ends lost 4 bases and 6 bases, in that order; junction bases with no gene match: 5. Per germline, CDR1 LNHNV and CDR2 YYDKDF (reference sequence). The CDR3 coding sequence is TGTGCCACCAGCACTAGAGGACAGGCCGGGGAGCTGTTTTTT. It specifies CATSTRGQAGELFF.

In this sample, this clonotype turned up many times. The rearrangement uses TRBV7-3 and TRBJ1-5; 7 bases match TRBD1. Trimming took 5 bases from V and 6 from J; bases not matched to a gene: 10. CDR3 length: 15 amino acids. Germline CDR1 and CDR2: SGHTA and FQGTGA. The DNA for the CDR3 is TGTGCCAGCAGCCCGCTCGACAGGGAAGGTCAGCCCCAGCATTTT. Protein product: CASSPLDREGQPQHF. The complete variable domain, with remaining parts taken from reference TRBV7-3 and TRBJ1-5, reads GAGVSQTPSNKVTEKGKYVELRCDPISGHTALYWYRQSLGQGPEFLIYFQGTGAADDSGLPNDRFFAVRPEGSVSTLKIQRTERGDSAVYLCASSPLDREGQPQHFGDGTRLSIL.

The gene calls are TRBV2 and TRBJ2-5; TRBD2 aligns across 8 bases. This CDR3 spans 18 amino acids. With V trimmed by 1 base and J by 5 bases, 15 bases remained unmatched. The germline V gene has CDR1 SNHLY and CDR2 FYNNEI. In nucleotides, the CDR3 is TGTGCCAGCAGTGAAGGGGGCTTGGCGGGAGGCCAGGGGGAGACCCAGTACTTC. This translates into CASSEGGLAGGQGETQYF.

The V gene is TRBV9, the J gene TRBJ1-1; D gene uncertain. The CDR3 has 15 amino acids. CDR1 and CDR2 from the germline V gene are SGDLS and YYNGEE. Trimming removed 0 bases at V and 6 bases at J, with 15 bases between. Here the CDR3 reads CASSVDARTQSEAFF. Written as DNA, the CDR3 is TGTGCCAGCAGCGTAGATGCTAGGACTCAATCTGAAGCTTTCTTT. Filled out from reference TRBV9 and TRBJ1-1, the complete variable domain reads DSGVTQTPKHLITATGQRVTLRCSPRSGDLSVYWYQQSLDQGLQFLIQYYNGEERAKGNILERFSAQQFPDLHSELNLSSLELGDSALYFCASSVDARTQSEAFFGQGTRLTVV.

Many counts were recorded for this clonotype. This CDR3 reads CASRSWTGRVQPQHF. In DNA form, the CDR3 reads TGTGCCAGCAGATCTTGGACAGGGCGAGTTCAGCCCCAGCATTTT. The gene calls are TRBV28 and TRBJ1-5; 8 nucleotides agree with TRBD1. V shed 6 bases and J 6 bases; nucleotides not matched to a gene: 10. The CDR3 extends over 15 amino acids. From germline, CDR1 is MDHEN and CDR2 SYDVKM.

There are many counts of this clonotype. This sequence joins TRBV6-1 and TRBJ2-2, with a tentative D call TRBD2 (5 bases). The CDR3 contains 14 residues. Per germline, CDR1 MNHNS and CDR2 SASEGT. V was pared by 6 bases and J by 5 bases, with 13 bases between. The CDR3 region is CASRPTRDTGELFF. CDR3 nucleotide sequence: TGTGCCAGCAGACCAACGAGGGATACCGGGGAGCTGTTTTTT.

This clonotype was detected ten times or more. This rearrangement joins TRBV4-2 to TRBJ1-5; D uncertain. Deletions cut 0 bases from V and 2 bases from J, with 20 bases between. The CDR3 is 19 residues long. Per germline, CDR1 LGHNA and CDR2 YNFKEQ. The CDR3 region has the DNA TGTGCCAGCAGCCAAGATCAGGCGGGGTCGGGGTATGGCAATCAGCCCCAGCATTTT. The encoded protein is CASSQDQAGSGYGNQPQHF.

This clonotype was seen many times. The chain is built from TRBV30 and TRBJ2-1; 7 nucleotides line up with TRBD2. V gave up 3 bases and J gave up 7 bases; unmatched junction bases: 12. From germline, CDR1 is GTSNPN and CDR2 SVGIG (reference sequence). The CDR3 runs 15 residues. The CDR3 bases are TGTGCCTGGAGCCGAGGGTGGCTAGCGGAGAATGAGCAGTTCTTC. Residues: CAWSRGWLAENEQFF.

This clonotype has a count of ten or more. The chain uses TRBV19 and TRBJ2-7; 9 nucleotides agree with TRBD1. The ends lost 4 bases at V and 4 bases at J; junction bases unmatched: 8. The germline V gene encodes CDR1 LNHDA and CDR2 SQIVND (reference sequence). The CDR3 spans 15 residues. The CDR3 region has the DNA TGTGCCAGTAGTAAACAGGGGGCGGATGAGTACGAGCAGTACTTC. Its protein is CASSKQGADEYEQYF.

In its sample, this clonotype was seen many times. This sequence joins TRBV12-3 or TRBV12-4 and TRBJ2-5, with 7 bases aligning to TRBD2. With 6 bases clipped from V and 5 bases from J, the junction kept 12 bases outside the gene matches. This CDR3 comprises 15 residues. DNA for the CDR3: TGTGCCAGCAGGTTCGGGGTCGGGAGGAGCGAGACCCAGTACTTC. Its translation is CASRFGVGRSETQYF.

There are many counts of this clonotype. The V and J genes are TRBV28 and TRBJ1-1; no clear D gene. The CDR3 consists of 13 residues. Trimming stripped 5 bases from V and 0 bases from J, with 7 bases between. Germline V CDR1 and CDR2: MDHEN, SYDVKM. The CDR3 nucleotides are TGTGCCAGCAGTACGAGGGTGAACACTGAAGCTTTCTTT. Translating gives CASSTRVNTEAFF.

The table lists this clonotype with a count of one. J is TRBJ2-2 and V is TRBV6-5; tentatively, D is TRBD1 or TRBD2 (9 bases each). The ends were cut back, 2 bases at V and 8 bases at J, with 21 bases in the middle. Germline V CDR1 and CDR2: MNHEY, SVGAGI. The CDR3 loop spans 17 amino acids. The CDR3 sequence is CASSYHRGREGPGELFF. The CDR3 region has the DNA TGTGCCAGCAGTTACCACAGGGGGCGGGAGGGTCCGGGGGAGCTGTTTTTT.

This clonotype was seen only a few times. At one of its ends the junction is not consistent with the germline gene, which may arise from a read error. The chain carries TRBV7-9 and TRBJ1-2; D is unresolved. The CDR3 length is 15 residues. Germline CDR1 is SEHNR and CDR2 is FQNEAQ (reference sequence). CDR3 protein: CASILATPEIYGYTF. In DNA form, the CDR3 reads TGTGCCAGCATCTTAGCCACTCCAGAGATCTATGGCTACACCTTC. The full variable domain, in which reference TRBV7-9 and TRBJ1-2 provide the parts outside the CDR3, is DTGVSQNPRHKITKRGQNVTFRCDPISEHNRLYWYRQTLGQGPEFLTYFQNEAQLEKSRLLSDRFSAERPKGSFSTLEIQRTEQGDSAMYLCASILATPEIYGYTFGSGTRLTVV.

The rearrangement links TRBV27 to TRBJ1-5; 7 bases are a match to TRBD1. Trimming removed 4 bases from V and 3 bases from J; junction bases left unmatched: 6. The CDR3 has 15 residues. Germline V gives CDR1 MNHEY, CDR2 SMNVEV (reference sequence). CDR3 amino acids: CASSSPGQPNQPQHF. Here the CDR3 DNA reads TGTGCCAGCAGTTCCCCGGGACAGCCCAATCAGCCCCAGCATTTT.

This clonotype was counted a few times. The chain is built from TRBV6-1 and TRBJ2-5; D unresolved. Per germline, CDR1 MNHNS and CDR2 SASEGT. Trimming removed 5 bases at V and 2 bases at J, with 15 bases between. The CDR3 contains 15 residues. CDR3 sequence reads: CASSMTTIPQETQYF. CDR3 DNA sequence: TGTGCCAGCAGTATGACCACAATCCCACAAGAGACCCAGTACTTC.

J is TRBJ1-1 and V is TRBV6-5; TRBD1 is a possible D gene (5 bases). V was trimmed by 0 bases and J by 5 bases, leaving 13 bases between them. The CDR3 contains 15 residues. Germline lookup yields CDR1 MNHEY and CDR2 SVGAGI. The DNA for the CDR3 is TGTGCCAGCAGTTACTCGATTGGGGGTGAAACTGAAGCTTTCTTT. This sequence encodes CASSYSIGGETEAFF.

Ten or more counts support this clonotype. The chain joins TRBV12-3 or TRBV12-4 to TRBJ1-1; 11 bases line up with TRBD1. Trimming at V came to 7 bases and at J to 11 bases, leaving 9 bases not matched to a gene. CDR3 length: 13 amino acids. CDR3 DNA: TGTGCCAGCACCCTGGTGGGACAGGGGGGGGCTTTCTTT. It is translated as CASTLVGQGGAFF.

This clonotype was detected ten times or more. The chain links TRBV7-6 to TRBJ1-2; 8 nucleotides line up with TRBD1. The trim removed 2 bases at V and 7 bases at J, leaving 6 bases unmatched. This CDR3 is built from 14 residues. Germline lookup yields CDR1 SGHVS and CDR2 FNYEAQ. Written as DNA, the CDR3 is TGTGCCAGCAGCTTAAGCCCACAGGGGGTTGGCTACACCTTC. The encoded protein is CASSLSPQGVGYTF.

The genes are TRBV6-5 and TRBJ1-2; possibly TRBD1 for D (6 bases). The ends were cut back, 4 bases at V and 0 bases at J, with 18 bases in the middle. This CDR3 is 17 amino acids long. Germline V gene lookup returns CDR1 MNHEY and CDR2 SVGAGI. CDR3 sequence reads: CASSSTPTGRPNYGYTF. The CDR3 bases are TGTGCCAGCAGTTCAACGCCGACAGGCCGTCCTAACTATGGCTACACCTTC.

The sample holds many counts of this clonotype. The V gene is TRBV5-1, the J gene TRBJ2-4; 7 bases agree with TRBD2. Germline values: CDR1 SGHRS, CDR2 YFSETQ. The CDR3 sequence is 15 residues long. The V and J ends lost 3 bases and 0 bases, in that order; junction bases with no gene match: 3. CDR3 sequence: CASSSGGLAKNIQYF. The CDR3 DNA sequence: TGCGCCAGCAGCTCGGGAGGCCTAGCCAAAAACATTCAGTACTTC. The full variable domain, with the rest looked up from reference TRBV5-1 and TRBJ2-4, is KAGVTQTPRYLIKTRGQQVTLSCSPISGHRSVSWYQQTPGQGLQFLFEYFSETQRNKGNFPGRFSGRQFSNSRSEMNVSTLELGDSALYLCASSSGGLAKNIQYFGAGTRLSVL.

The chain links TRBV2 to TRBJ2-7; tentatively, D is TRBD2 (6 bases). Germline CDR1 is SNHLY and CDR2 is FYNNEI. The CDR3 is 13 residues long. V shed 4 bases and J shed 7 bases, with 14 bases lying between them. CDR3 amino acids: CASSGGTRREQYF. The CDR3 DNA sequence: TGTGCCAGCAGTGGGGGGACTCGGCGGGAGCAGTACTTC.

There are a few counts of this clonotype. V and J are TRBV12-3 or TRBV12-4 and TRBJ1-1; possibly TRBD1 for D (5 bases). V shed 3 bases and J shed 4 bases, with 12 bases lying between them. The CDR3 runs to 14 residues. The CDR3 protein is CASSFGGEGTEAFF. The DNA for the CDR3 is TGTGCCAGCAGTTTTGGGGGGGAGGGCACTGAAGCTTTCTTT.

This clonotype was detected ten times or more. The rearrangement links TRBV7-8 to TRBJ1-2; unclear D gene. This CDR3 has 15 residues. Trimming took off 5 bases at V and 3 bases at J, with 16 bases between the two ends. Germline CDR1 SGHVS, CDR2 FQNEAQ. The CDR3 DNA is TGTGCCAGCAGCGTCGGAAGAGAGGACTACTATGGCTACACCTTC. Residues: CASSVGREDYYGYTF.

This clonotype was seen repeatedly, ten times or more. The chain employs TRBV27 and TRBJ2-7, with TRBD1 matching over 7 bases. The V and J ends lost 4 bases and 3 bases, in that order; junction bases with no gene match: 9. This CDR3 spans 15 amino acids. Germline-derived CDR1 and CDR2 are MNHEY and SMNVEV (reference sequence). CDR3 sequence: CASSSTGPPGYEQYF. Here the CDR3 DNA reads TGTGCCAGCAGTTCGACAGGGCCCCCGGGCTACGAGCAGTACTTC.